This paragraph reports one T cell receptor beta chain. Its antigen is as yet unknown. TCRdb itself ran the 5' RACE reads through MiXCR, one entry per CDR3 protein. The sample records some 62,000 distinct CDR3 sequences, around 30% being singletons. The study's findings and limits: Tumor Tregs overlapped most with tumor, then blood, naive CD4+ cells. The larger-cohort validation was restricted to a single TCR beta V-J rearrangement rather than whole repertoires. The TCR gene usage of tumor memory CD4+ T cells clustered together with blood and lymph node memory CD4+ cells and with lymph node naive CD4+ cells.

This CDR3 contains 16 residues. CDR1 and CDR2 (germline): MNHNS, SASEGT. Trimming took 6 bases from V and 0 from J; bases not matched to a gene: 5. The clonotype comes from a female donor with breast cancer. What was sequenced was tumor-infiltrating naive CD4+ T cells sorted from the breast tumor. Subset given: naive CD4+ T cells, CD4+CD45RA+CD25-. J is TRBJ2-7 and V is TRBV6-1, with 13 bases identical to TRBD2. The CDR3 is CASSVTSGGASYEQYF. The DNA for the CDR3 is TGTGCCAGCAGCGTTACTAGCGGGGGGGCCTCCTACGAGCAGTACTTC.